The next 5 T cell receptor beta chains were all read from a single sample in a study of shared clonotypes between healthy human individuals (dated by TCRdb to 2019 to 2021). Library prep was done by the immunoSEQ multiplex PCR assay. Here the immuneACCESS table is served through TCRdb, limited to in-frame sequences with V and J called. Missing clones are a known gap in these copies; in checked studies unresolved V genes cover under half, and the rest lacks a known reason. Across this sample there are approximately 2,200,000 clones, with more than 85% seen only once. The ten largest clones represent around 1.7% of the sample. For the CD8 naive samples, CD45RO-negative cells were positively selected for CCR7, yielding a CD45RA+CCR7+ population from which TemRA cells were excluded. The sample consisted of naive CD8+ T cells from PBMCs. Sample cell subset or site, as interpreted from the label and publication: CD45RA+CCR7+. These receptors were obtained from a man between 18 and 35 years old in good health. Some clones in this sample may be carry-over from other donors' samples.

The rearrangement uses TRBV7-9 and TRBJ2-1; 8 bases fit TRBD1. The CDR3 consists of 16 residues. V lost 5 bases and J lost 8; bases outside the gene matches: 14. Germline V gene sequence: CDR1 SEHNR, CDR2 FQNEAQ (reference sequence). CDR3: CASSAAGTGMWDEQFF. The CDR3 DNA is TGTGCCAGCAGCGCCGCTGGGACAGGTATGTGGGATGAGCAGTTCTTC. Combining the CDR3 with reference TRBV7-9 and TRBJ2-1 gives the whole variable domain DTGVSQNPRHKITKRGQNVTFRCDPISEHNRLYWYRQTLGQGPEFLTYFQNEAQLEKSRLLSDRFSAERPKGSFSTLEIQRTEQGDSAMYLCASSAAGTGMWDEQFFGPGTRLTVL.

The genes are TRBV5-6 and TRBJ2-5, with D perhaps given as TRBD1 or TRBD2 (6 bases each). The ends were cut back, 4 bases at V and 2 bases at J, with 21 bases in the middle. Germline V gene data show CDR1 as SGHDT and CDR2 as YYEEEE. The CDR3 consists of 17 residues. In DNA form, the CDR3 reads TGTGCCAGCAGCGAGCACTATTGGGGGGCAGGGCAAGAGACCCAGTACTTC. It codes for CASSEHYWGAGQETQYF.

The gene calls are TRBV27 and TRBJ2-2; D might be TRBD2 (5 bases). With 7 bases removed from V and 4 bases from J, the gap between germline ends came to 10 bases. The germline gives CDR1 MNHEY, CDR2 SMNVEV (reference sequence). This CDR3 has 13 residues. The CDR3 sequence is CASTTTTTGELFF. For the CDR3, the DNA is TGTGCCAGCACCACGACTACCACCGGGGAGCTGTTTTTT.

The CDR3 reads CASSTSAGTGVGANVLTF. In nucleotides, the CDR3 is TGTGCCAGCAGCACCAGTGCCGGGACAGGGGTTGGGGCCAACGTCCTGACTTTC. The rearrangement uses TRBV7-9 and TRBJ2-6, with 10 nucleotides matching TRBD1. Germline loops: CDR1 SEHNR, CDR2 FQNEAQ (reference sequence). Losses at the gene ends were 5 bases for V and 3 bases for J; bases not matched to a gene: 10. This CDR3 is built from 18 residues.

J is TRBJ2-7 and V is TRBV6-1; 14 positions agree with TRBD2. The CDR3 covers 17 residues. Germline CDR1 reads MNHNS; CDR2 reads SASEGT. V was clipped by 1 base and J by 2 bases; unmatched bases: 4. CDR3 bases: TGTGCCAGCAGTGAAGGGGGACTAGCGGGAGTTACCTACGAGCAGTACTTC. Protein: CASSEGGLAGVTYEQYF.